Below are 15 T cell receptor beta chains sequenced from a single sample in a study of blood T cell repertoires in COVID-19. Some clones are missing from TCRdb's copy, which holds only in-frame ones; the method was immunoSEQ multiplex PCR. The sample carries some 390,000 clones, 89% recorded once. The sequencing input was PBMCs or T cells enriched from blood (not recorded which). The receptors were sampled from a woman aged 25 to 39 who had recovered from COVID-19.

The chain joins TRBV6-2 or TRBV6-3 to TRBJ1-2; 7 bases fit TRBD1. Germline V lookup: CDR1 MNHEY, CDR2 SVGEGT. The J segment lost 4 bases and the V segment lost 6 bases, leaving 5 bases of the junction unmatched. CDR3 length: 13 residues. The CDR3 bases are TGTGCCAGCAGCAGGGACAGCTTCTATGGCTACACCTTC. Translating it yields CASSRDSFYGYTF.

CDR3 residues: CASSSGQLTRGTIYF. CDR3 nucleotide sequence: TGTGCCAGCAGCTCAGGACAGCTTACACGGGGCACCATATATTTT. The chain employs TRBV11-2 and TRBJ1-3, with D maybe TRBD1 (6 bases). V lost 4 bases, J lost 9 bases, and 19 bases lay in between. From germline, CDR1 is SGHAT and CDR2 FQNNGV. CDR3 size: 15 residues.

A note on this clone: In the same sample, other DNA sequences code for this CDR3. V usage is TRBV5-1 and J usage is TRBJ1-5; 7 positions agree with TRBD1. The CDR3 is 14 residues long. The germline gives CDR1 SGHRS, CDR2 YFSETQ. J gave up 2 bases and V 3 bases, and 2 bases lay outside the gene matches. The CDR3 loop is CASSSGTGNQPQHF. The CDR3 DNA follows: TGCGCCAGCAGCTCCGGGACAGGCAATCAGCCCCAGCATTTT.

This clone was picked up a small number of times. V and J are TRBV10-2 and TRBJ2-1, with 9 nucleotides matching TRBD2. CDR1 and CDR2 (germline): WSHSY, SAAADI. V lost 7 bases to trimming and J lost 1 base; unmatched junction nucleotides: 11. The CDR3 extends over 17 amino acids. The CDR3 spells CASILKSSGDSYNEQFF. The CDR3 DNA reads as TGCGCCAGCATCCTTAAATCTAGCGGGGATTCCTACAATGAGCAGTTCTTC.

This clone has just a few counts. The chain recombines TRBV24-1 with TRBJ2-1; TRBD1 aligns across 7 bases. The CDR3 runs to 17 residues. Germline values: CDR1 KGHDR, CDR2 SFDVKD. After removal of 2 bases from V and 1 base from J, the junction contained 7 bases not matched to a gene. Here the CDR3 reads CATSDSSRQGSYNEQFF. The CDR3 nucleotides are TGTGCCACCAGTGATTCGAGTCGACAGGGATCCTACAATGAGCAGTTCTTC.

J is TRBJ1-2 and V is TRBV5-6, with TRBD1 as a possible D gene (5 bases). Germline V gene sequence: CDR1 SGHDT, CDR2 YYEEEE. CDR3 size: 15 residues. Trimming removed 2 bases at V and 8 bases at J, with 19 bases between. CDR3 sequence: CASSFFGQGLQGYTF. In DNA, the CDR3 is TGTGCCAGCAGCTTCTTCGGGCAGGGACTTCAAGGCTACACCTTC.

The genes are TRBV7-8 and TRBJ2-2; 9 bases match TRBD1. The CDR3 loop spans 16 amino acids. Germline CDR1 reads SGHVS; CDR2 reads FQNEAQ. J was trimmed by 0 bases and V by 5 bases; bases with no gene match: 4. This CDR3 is CASSARQGANTGELFF. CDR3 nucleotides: TGTGCCAGCAGCGCCCGACAGGGGGCGAACACCGGGGAGCTGTTTTTT.

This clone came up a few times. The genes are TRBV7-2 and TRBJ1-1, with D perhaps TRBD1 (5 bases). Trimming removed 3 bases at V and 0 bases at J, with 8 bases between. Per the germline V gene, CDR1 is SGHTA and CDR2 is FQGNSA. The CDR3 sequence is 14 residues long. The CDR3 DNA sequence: TGTGCCAGCAGCTTGGCAGGGATGAACACTGAAGCTTTCTTT. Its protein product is CASSLAGMNTEAFF.

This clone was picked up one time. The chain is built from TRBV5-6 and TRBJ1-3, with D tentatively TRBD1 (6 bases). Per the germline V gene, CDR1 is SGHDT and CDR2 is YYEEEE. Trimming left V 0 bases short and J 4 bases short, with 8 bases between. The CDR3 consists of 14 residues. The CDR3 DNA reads TGTGCCAGCAGCTTGGACAGGGTCGGAAACACCATATATTTT. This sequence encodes CASSLDRVGNTIYF.

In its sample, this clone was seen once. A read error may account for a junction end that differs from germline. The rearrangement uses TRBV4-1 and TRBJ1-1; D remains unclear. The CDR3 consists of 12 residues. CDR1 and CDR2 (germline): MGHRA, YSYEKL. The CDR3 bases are TGCGCCAGCAGCCAAGTGGGAGCTGAAACTTTCTTT. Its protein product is CASSQVGAETFF.

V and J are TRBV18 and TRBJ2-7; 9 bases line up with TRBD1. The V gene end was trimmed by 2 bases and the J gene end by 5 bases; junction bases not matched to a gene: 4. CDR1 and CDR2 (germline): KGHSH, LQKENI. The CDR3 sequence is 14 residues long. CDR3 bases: TGTGCCAGCTCACCAAACAGGGGGCAGAACGAGCAGTACTTC. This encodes CASSPNRGQNEQYF.

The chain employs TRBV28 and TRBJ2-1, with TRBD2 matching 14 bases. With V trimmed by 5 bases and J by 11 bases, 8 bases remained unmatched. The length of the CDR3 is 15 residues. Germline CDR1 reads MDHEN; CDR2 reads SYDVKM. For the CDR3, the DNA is TGTGCCAGCAGTCTACGACTAGCGGGAGGGGATAAGCAGTTCTTC. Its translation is CASSLRLAGGDKQFF.

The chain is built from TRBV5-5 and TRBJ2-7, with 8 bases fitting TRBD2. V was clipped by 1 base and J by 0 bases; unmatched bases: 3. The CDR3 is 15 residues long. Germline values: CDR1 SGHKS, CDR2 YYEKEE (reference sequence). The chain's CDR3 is CASSLLRGVSYEQYF. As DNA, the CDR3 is TGTGCCAGCAGCTTGTTGCGGGGGGTCTCCTACGAGCAGTACTTC.

The CDR3 here is CASRPLGLVNTEAFF. Written as DNA, the CDR3 is TGTGCCAGCAGGCCCCTTGGGCTGGTGAACACTGAAGCTTTCTTT. The rearrangement joins TRBV28 to TRBJ1-1; no firm D call. V was clipped by 6 bases and J by 0 bases, with 14 bases between them. Germline V gene data show CDR1 as MDHEN and CDR2 as SYDVKM. CDR3 length: 15 residues.

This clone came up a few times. CDR3 coding DNA: TGTGCCAGCTCACCACCGTTGTACGGAGAGGGCACAGATACGCAGTATTTT. Translated: CASSPPLYGEGTDTQYF. The J gene is TRBJ2-3, the V gene TRBV18; no definite D call. This CDR3 spans 17 amino acids. V lost 0 bases to trimming and J lost 1 base, with 14 bases between them. Germline values: CDR1 KGHSH, CDR2 LQKENI.